This record concerns one T cell receptor beta chain sequence. Its specificity is not known. The total RNA that was extracted per sample amounted to at least 5 micrograms. This specimen comes from a study of blood T cells in healthy people across ages. Study-wide points: Leaving the PBMCs unsorted stopped any conclusive comparison of naive versus antigen-experienced cells. Higher diversity, along with more naive CD4+ cells, distinguished long-lived donors from aged donors.

V was trimmed by 0 bases and J by 2 bases, leaving 14 bases between them. Germline V lookup: CDR1 SGHRS, CDR2 YFSETQ. The CDR3 runs 16 residues. Alongside a J-beta primer mix, a sample-barcoded 5' primer served in a second PCR lasting roughly 7 to 11 cycles. One entry per CDR3 protein results from TCRdb running MiXCR on the 5' RACE reads. This sample carries hundreds of thousands of distinct CDR3 sequences, around 45% of them seen once, and the ten largest clones take approximately 19%. Material for sequencing was blood. The TCR originated in a man aged 60 to 69 in good health. The J gene is TRBJ2-5, the V gene TRBV5-1; a possible D gene is TRBD1 (5 bases). CDR3 sequence reads: CASSLAIGATQETQYF. In DNA form, the CDR3 reads TGCGCCAGCAGCTTGGCTATTGGGGCTACTCAAGAGACCCAGTACTTC.